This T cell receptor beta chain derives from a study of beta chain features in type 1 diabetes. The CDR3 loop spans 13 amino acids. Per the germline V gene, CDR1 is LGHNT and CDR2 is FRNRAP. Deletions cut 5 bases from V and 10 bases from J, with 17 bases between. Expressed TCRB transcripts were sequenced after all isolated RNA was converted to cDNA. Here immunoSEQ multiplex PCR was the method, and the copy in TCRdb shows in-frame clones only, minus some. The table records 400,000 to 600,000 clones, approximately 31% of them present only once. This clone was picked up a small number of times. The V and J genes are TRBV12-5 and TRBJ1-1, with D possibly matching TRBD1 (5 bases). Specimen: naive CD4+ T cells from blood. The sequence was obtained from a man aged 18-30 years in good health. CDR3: CASGVLDSVSAFF. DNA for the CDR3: TGTGCTAGTGGTGTGCTCGACAGCGTCTCAGCTTTCTTT.